A selection of T cell receptor beta chains follows, all from one sample in a study of blood T cell repertoires in COVID-19. Clones were sequenced by immunoSEQ multiplex PCR, and TCRdb holds only the in-frame ones, with some missing. Altogether 37,000 or so clones are present, roughly 80% being singletons, with the ten largest covering approximately 32%. The sample was peripheral blood. These receptors all stem from a man older than 75 with active or convalescent COVID-19. The CDR3 runs from the conserved cysteine through the conserved F or W. D genes are given only for firm matches. Size values are once, few and many counts, or a class for expanded clones, and some rows have none.

>TRBV20-1|-|TRBJ1-1|-
TGCAGTGCTAGTAATAGGAGGACGGTCGCTGAAGCTTTCTTT
CSASNRRTVAEAFF
>TRBV2|few|TRBJ1-5|TRBD1
TGTGCCAGCACGAAACGGACAGGTAGCAATCAGCCCCAGCATTTT
CASTKRTGSNQPQHF
>TRBV12-3/TRBV12-4|-|TRBJ2-4|TRBD1
TGTGCCAGCAGGAGGGACAGTCAAGGCATTCAGTACTTC
CASRRDSQGIQYF
>TRBV5-1|-|TRBJ2-3|TRBD2
TGCGCCAGCAGCTTGGGACCTTGGACTAGCTCTAGCACAGATACGCAGTATTTT
CASSLGPWTSSSTDTQYF
>TRBV7-2|-|TRBJ2-7|TRBD1
TGTGCCAGCAGCTCCAGTCGGCGCGCAGGACAGGGGGCGGGTCAGTACTTC
CASSSSRRAGQGAGQYF
>TRBV5-5|-|TRBJ1-5|-
TGTGCCAGCAGCTTGTTTGTTGGGGAGGGGTGGAATCAGCCCCAGCATTTT
CASSLFVGEGWNQPQHF
>TRBV10-2|-|TRBJ2-1|TRBD2
TGCGCCAGCACCGGGACTAGATTCAATGAGCAGTTCTTC
CASTGTRFNEQFF
>TRBV4-1|-|TRBJ2-2|TRBD1
TGCGCCAGCAGCCCGTTTGGGACAGCGAACACCGGGGAGCTGTTTTTT
CASSPFGTANTGELFF
>TRBV6-4|-|TRBJ2-1|TRBD2
TGTGCCAGCAGTGAGGTCGCGGGAGCTTCCAATGAGCAGTTCTTC
CASSEVAGASNEQFF
>TRBV4-3|-|TRBJ2-7|-
TGCGCCAGCAGCCCACGAGGGGGCTCCTACGAGCAGTACTTC
CASSPRGGSYEQYF
>TRBV19|-|TRBJ2-3|TRBD1
TGTGCCAGTAGCCTTTTACAGGGGGGATCGACCACAGATACGCAGTATTTT
CASSLLQGGSTTDTQYF
>TRBV18|-|TRBJ2-1|TRBD2
TGTGCCAGCTCAGCTAGCGGGGGGCGGTCCTACAATGAGCAGTTCTTC
CASSASGGRSYNEQFF
>TRBV19|once|TRBJ1-5|TRBD1
TGTGCCAGTAGGCACAGGGGGACATATAGCAATCAGCCCCAGCATTTT
CASRHRGTYSNQPQHF
>TRBV5-6|-|TRBJ1-4|TRBD1
TGTGCCAGCAGCCCTGCGGACAGGGTAGAAAAACTGTTTTTT
CASSPADRVEKLFF
>TRBV7-2|-|TRBJ2-1|TRBD2
TGTGCCAGCAGCTTAGTGGGGGGGACTAGCAGGGGATCCTACAATGAGCAGTTCTTC
CASSLVGGTSRGSYNEQFF
>TRBV30|few|TRBJ2-7|TRBD1
TGTGCCTGGGGAGCCGGGACAGGGATCGTCTACGAGCAGTACTTC
CAWGAGTGIVYEQYF
>TRBV5-1|-|TRBJ1-2|TRBD1
TGCGCCAGCAGCTTGGGAGGGACAGGGGGATATGGCTACACCTTC
CASSLGGTGGYGYTF
>TRBV4-3|-|TRBJ1-5|TRBD1
TGCGCCAGCAGCCAAGATCGGACAGGGGATCAGCCCCAGCATTTT
CASSQDRTGDQPQHF
>TRBV19|-|TRBJ1-2|TRBD1
TGTGCCGCAAACAGGGGCGACCTCGATGGCTACACCTTC
CAANRGDLDGYTF
>TRBV4-1|-|TRBJ2-1|TRBD1
TGCGCCAGCAGCCGAGAACAGGGGGGACTCCACAATGAGCAGTTCTTC
CASSREQGGLHNEQFF
>TRBV15|-|TRBJ1-5|-
TGTGCCACCAGCAGAGAACGAAGTAGGCCCCAGCATTTT
CATSRERSRPQHF
>TRBV11-2|-|TRBJ2-2|-
TGTGCCAGCAGCCCAGATCGTTGGCCCCCCACCGGGGAGCTGTTTTTT
CASSPDRWPPTGELFF
>TRBV19|few|TRBJ2-3|TRBD2
TGTGCCAGTTCCCTGAGCGGGGCCTCAGATACGCAGTATTTT
CASSLSGASDTQYF
>TRBV11-3|-|TRBJ1-2|-
TGTGCCAGCAGCTTAGGCCCGGGAGGCTACACCTTC
CASSLGPGGYTF
>TRBV25-1|-|TRBJ2-1|TRBD2
TGTGCCAGCAGTAGCCGACTAGCGGGAGACAATGAGCAGTTCTTC
CASSSRLAGDNEQFF
>TRBV30|-|TRBJ1-6|-
TGTGCCTGGAGAACTTACTCGGCGGATAATTCACCCCTCCACTTT
CAWRTYSADNSPLHF
>TRBV11-3|-|TRBJ2-1|TRBD2
TGTGCCAGCAGCCCAGGACTAGTGCTAGGCTACAATGAGCAGTTCTTC
CASSPGLVLGYNEQFF
>TRBV4-3|-|TRBJ2-2|-
TGCGCCAGCAGCCACGAGTTAGTGGCCGGGGAGCTGTTTTTT
CASSHELVAGELFF
>TRBV11-2|-|TRBJ2-5|TRBD2
TGTGCCAGCAGCTTAGGGGGATTAGCGGGGGAAGAGACCCAGTACTTC
CASSLGGLAGEETQYF
>TRBV19|-|TRBJ2-6|-
TGTGCCAGTAGGCCTGATGCGACTGGGGCCAACGTCCTGACTTTC
CASRPDATGANVLTF
>TRBV6-5|-|TRBJ1-2|-
TGTGCCAGCAGGGGCACGCAAGGCTATGGCTACACCTTC
CASRGTQGYGYTF
>TRBV5-4|once|TRBJ2-1|TRBD2
TGTGCCAGCAGCCAGCGGGAGGGTTTCGATGAGCAGTTCTTC
CASSQREGFDEQFF
>TRBV9|once|TRBJ2-2|-
TGTGCCAGCAGCGTAATTAGCGCCACCGGGGAGCTGTTTTTT
CASSVISATGELFF
>TRBV7-2|-|TRBJ1-5|TRBD1
TGTGCCAGCAGCCGGGGACAGGGGAGTAATAGTCAGCCCCAGCATTTT
CASSRGQGSNSQPQHF
>TRBV3-1/TRBV3-2|-|TRBJ1-2|-
TGTGCCAGCAGACAGGACGAAAGATATGGCTACACCTTC
CASRQDERYGYTF
>TRBV24-1|once|TRBJ2-1|TRBD2
TGTGCCACCAGTGATTCTTCCCGGACTAGCCGATACAATGAGCAGTTCTTC
CATSDSSRTSRYNEQFF
>TRBV4-3|-|TRBJ2-2|-
TGCGCCAGCAGCCAGGATCCTCCCGGGGATTTGGCCGGGGAGCTGTTTTTT
CASSQDPPGDLAGELFF
>TRBV7-2|-|TRBJ1-3|TRBD1
TGTGCCAGCAGCTTAAGGCCAGGGGGTAACGGAAACACCATATATTTT
CASSLRPGGNGNTIYF
>TRBV7-2|-|TRBJ2-2|-
TGTGCCAGCAGCTTGCAGCGTTTCCCGAACACCGGGGAGCTGTTTTTT
CASSLQRFPNTGELFF
>TRBV19|-|TRBJ1-1|-
TGTGCCAGTAGTATCAGGACAGACGGCACTGAAGCTTTCTTT
CASSIRTDGTEAFF